This TCR beta chain was recorded in a study of cytomegalovirus exposure and HLA in healthy donors. Study-level findings and limits: Later analysis identified a missense DCLRE1C variant that was linked to TCR beta V- and J-gene trimming. Roughly uniform sequencing depth across donors was assumed, possibly incorrectly. A later analysis, which compared TCR beta chains of equal frequency, found the HLA-associated ones more clonally expanded.

The CDR3 length is 13 residues. From germline, CDR1 is SGHNT and CDR2 YYREEE (reference sequence). The V and J ends lost 4 bases and 2 bases respectively, with 9 bases between them. A note on this clone: Its antigen is undetermined. The sample holds other DNA sequences that translate to the same CDR3.

The PCR ran on 60 Vbeta and 13 Jbeta primers. Sequenced by immunoSEQ multiplex PCR; TCRdb stores in-frame clones only, minus some. The sample consists of 35,000 to 55,000 clones, around 60% of them appearing once. The TCR sequence derives from a man in his 60s in good health and CMV-seropositive. The chain recombines TRBV5-4 with TRBJ2-5, with a weak D call TRBD2 (6 bases). Sequences were obtained from PBMCs. The CDR3 DNA sequence: TGTGCCAGCAGCGGGACTCCGCAAGAGACCCAGTACTTC. Its translation: CASSGTPQETQYF.